This T cell receptor beta chain was recovered during a study of T cell changes during pregnancy in multiple sclerosis. Germline values: CDR1 SGHNT, CDR2 YYREEE (reference sequence). There are 15 residues in the CDR3. Between the trimmed V and J ends, which lost 2 bases and 4 bases, there was a span of 15 bases. Generated by immunoSEQ multiplex PCR, the TCRdb table keeps only in-frame clones and is missing some. The sample carries 33,000 or so clones, approximately 92% recorded once. The J gene is TRBJ1-2, the V gene TRBV5-4, with TRBD1 as a possible D gene (5 bases). The TCR comes from a female donor in good health, enrolled as a control in a pregnancy study. The input for sequencing was CD4+ T cells from peripheral blood mononuclear cells, taken in the third trimester of pregnancy. The CDR3 nucleotides read TGTGCCAGCAGCTTAGCAGGGCTTCTCGGCTATGGCTACACCTTC. Its translation: CASSLAGLLGYGYTF.